The rows below give T cell receptor beta chains drawn from one sample of a study of T-cell memory formation after mild COVID-19. TCRdb recomputed calls from the 5' RACE reads with MiXCR, one row per CDR3 protein. The repertoire has 350,000 to 450,000 distinct CDR3 sequences, roughly 26% of them found once; the top ten carry 8.8%. The specimen sequenced was PBMCs or a T cell subset sorted from them (not recorded which). The origin of the receptors is an adult woman who had mild COVID-19 (a few samples of this study predate the infection). Cell type and time point are not known. Both conserved end residues are part of each CDR3. D genes are given only for firm matches. Size values are once, few and many counts, or a class for expanded clones, and some rows have none.

>TRBV7-3|NA|NA|TRBJ2-1
CASSLMGEQFF
TGTGCCAGCAGCCTTATGGGGGAGCAGTTCTTC
>TRBV4-1|few|TRBD1|TRBJ1-1
CASSQSQGAGEAFF
TGCGCCAGCAGCCAGTCTCAGGGGGCGGGCGAAGCTTTCTTT
>TRBV6-5|NA|TRBD1|TRBJ1-2
CASSYPPGQGARGYTF
TGTGCCAGCAGTTACCCTCCGGGACAGGGGGCGCGCGGCTACACCTTC
>TRBV7-9|NA|NA|TRBJ1-2
CASSHTTGPLEVTF
TGTGCCAGCAGCCACACGACAGGACCTTTGGAGGTCACCTTC
>TRBV5-1|NA|NA|TRBJ2-5
CASRVFQETQYF
TGCGCCAGCAGGGTGTTCCAAGAGACCCAGTACTTC
>TRBV5-1|few|NA|TRBJ2-5
CASISSRGPNHF
TGCGCCAGCATAAGCTCCAGGGGACCCAACCACTTC
>TRBV5-1|NA|NA|TRBJ2-7
CASSWWSGREQYF
TGCGCCAGCAGTTGGTGGTCGGGTCGGGAGCAGTACTTC
>TRBV24-1|few|TRBD2|TRBJ2-1
CATGGGTQNEQFF
TGTGCCACCGGGGGGGGAACCCAAAATGAGCAGTTCTTC
>TRBV7-6|NA|NA|TRBJ2-3
CASSPTVVLDTQYF
TGTGCCAGCAGCCCGACTGTAGTTTTAGATACGCAGTATTTT
>TRBV6-6|NA|TRBD2|TRBJ2-5
CASSYYPTTQRDGETQYF
TGTGCCAGCAGTTACTACCCGACCACCCAGCGGGACGGGGAGACCCAGTACTTC
>TRBV20-1|NA|NA|TRBJ2-7
CSARMDSYEQYF
TGCAGTGCTAGGATGGACTCCTACGAGCAGTACTTC
>TRBV18|NA|NA|TRBJ1-2
CASSPSTGGYGYTF
TGTGCCAGCTCACCATCGACTGGAGGCTATGGCTACACCTTC
>TRBV24-1|few|NA|TRBJ2-1
CATSGAGSRSYNEQFF
TGTGCCACCAGTGGTGCGGGAAGCCGTTCCTACAATGAGCAGTTCTTC
>TRBV20-1|few|NA|TRBJ2-7
CSARSGGGPSYEQYF
TGCAGTGCTAGATCTGGGGGAGGTCCCTCCTACGAGCAGTACTTC
>TRBV21-1|NA|NA|TRBJ2-6
CASSEDRGGTGANVLTF
TGTGCCAGCAGCGAGGACAGGGGAGGGACTGGGGCCAACGTCCTGACTTTC
>TRBV5-1|few|TRBD2|TRBJ2-7
CASSGGRTSGRGYEQYF
TGCGCCAGCAGCGGCGGACGGACTAGCGGGAGAGGGTACGAGCAGTACTTC
>TRBV7-8|few|TRBD2|TRBJ2-5
CASSPRPSGSRETQYF
TGTGCCAGCAGCCCCCGGCCTAGCGGGAGTCGAGAGACCCAGTACTTC
>TRBV7-9|few|TRBD2|TRBJ2-1
CASRNKGTSGGTF
TGTGCCAGCAGAAATAAAGGGACTAGCGGGGGGACCTTC
>TRBV4-1|NA|NA|TRBJ2-1
CASSQEELLQNEQFF
TGCGCCAGCAGCCAAGAAGAGCTTCTCCAGAATGAGCAGTTCTTC
>TRBV4-3|NA|NA|TRBJ1-5
CASSQDNGPNQPQHF
TGCGCCAGCAGCCAAGACAACGGCCCCAATCAGCCCCAGCATTTT
>TRBV5-1|few|NA|TRBJ2-3
CASSLAVGVGTDTQYF
TGCGCCAGCAGCTTGGCCGTGGGGGTTGGCACAGATACGCAGTATTTT
>TRBV7-2|NA|NA|TRBJ2-5
CASSPQLAPETQYF
TGTGCCAGCAGCCCGCAACTAGCCCCGGAGACCCAGTACTTC
>TRBV19|few|NA|TRBJ1-5
CASNYGSAPNQPQHF
TGTGCCAGTAACTACGGGTCGGCACCTAATCAGCCCCAGCATTTT
>TRBV10-2|NA|NA|TRBJ2-5
CASSDERSQYF
TGCGCCAGCAGTGACGAGCGTTCCCAGTACTTC
>TRBV9|few|TRBD1|TRBJ2-3
CASSAGQGPDTQYF
TGTGCCAGCAGCGCCGGACAGGGGCCAGATACGCAGTATTTT
>TRBV10-3|NA|NA|TRBJ1-5
CAISDQSQPQHF
TGTGCCATCAGTGACCAATCTCAGCCCCAGCATTTT
>TRBV7-2|NA|NA|TRBJ1-5
CASSFSGGIGQPQHF
TGTGCCAGCAGCTTTTCAGGAGGGATTGGTCAGCCCCAGCATTTT
>TRBV7-8|few|NA|TRBJ1-2
CASSLKIGPDKVSRKPNYGYTF
TGTGCCAGCAGCCTCAAAATCGGTCCTGACAAGGTCTCGAGGAAGCCTAACTATGGCTACACCTTC
>TRBV14|NA|TRBD1|TRBJ1-1
CASKTQGRNTEAFF
TGTGCCAGCAAGACACAGGGGAGGAACACTGAAGCTTTCTTT
>TRBV11-2|NA|TRBD1|TRBJ2-3
CASSAPGQEFTDTQYF
TGTGCCAGCAGCGCCCCGGGACAGGAGTTCACAGATACGCAGTATTTT
>TRBV20-1|NA|NA|TRBJ1-2
CSAPPPGHSYGYTF
TGCAGTGCCCCTCCCCCGGGACACAGCTATGGCTACACCTTC
>TRBV28|NA|TRBD1|TRBJ1-2
CASSPGTGPVYGYTF
TGTGCCAGCAGTCCCGGGACAGGACCTGTCTATGGCTACACCTTC
>TRBV2|NA|NA|TRBJ2-3
CASSSDYTDTQYF
TGTGCCAGCAGTTCGGATTACACAGATACGCAGTATTTT
>TRBV7-2|few|NA|TRBJ1-2
CASSRTVFEGKGYTF
TGTGCCAGCAGCCGTACCGTGTTTGAGGGGAAAGGCTACACCTTC
>TRBV7-2|NA|NA|TRBJ2-7
CASSLSFREQYF
TGTGCCAGCAGCTTATCCTTTCGAGAGCAGTACTTC
>TRBV10-3|NA|TRBD1|TRBJ1-3
CATSGSTGGAGNTIYF
TGTGCCACCTCGGGGAGTACAGGGGGCGCTGGAAACACCATATATTTT
>TRBV12-3/TRBV12-4|NA|NA|TRBJ2-7
CASSLYPGEQYF
TGTGCCAGCAGTTTGTATCCCGGCGAGCAGTACTTC
>TRBV24-1|few|NA|TRBJ2-3
CATSDVAPDTQYF
TGTGCCACCAGTGACGTGGCCCCAGATACGCAGTATTTT
>TRBV6-5|NA|NA|TRBJ2-7
CASSEGVSEQYF
TGTGCCAGCAGCGAGGGAGTTTCGGAGCAGTACTTC
>TRBV5-1|NA|TRBD1|TRBJ2-2
CASSANPGQGAIGELFF
TGCGCCAGCAGCGCTAATCCGGGACAGGGGGCGATCGGGGAGCTGTTTTTT
>TRBV24-1|NA|NA|TRBJ2-6
CATSDRISGANVLTF
TGTGCCACCAGTGACAGGATCTCCGGGGCCAACGTCCTGACTTTC
>TRBV29-1|NA|NA|TRBJ2-1
CSVEDPFLEQFF
TGCAGCGTTGAAGACCCTTTCCTGGAGCAGTTCTTC
>TRBV7-9|many|NA|TRBJ2-3
CASSYTGDTQYF
TGTGCCAGCAGTTACACCGGGGATACGCAGTATTTT
>TRBV7-9|NA|TRBD2|TRBJ2-1
CASKLAGGFAHNEQFF
TGTGCCAGCAAATTAGCGGGAGGGTTTGCCCACAATGAGCAGTTCTTC
>TRBV6-5|few|TRBD2|TRBJ2-5
CASSPSGRIQETQYF
TGTGCCAGCAGCCCCAGCGGGAGGATCCAAGAGACCCAGTACTTC
>TRBV6-5|NA|TRBD1|TRBJ2-7
CASSQGTGYEQYF
TGTGCCAGCAGTCAAGGGACAGGGTACGAGCAGTACTTC
>TRBV6-5|NA|TRBD1|TRBJ1-2
CASSYDGTGDGYTF
TGTGCCAGCAGTTACGATGGGACAGGGGATGGCTACACCTTC
>TRBV5-4|many|NA|TRBJ2-7
CASSLVGGGGSYEQYF
TGTGCCAGCAGCTTGGTGGGTGGAGGGGGCTCATACGAGCAGTACTTC